The T cell receptor beta chain under discussion was sequenced for a study of T cells in localized non-small cell lung cancer. This clone came up a few times. What it binds is not known. Method: immunoSEQ multiplex PCR; TCRdb's copy keeps in-frame clones and lacks some. The sample has about 2,100 clones; 36% are singletons. V lost 1 base to trimming and J lost 2 bases; unmatched junction nucleotides: 9. This CDR3 is built from 16 residues. Study-level results: A median of around 57 clones ranked among the top 100 in tumor appeared in adjacent lung. Longer overall survival associated with higher blood T cell density; shorter survival with higher adjacent-lung clonality. Heterogeneity remains possible because sequencing was limited to only one tumor region. The highest T cell clonality was in uninvolved adjacent lung, above tumor.

The chain links TRBV5-3 to TRBJ2-7; 7 bases are a match to TRBD1. TRBV5-3 is identified as an open reading frame with a role that is uncertain. This receptor was identified in a man between 40 and 70 years old with stage I lung adenocarcinoma. Sequences were derived from lung tumor tissue, sampled before any cancer treatment. CDR3 sequence: CARSLPGGVPPYEQYF. CDR3 nucleotide sequence: TGTGCCAGAAGCTTGCCAGGGGGTGTCCCACCCTACGAGCAGTACTTC.